This TCR beta chain derives from a study of T cells in Graves' hyperthyroidism and ophthalmopathy. The overall study: The blood sample was taken at first diagnosis, before treatment began.

There were TCR beta CDR3 regions amplified from RNA transcripts. HTBI primers were used for first-round RT-PCR of the TCR CDR3. TCRdb re-called the multiplex PCR reads through MiXCR, storing one row per CDR3 protein. The sample has hundreds of thousands of distinct CDR3 sequences; around 39% are singletons. V lost 1 base and J lost 4, with 10 bases in between. This CDR3 spans 14 amino acids. CDR1 is MGHRA and CDR2 is YSYEKL in the germline V gene. It was considered stable Graves' hyperthyroidism when ophthalmopathy did not progress within 18 months. Patients aged 18 to 65 with hyperthyroidism were newly diagnosed, with duration under 2 months. Uncontrolled infection, other autoimmune disease, pregnancy or lactation led to exclusion.

The sequence was obtained from a man in his late teens or twenties with Graves' hyperthyroidism. Sequencing input: blood. This chain links TRBV4-1 with TRBJ1-1, with a tentative D call TRBD1 (6 bases). CDR3 amino acids: CASSQGTRGTEAFF. CDR3 nucleotides: TGCGCCAGCAGCCAAGGCACCAGGGGCACTGAAGCTTTCTTT.